Shown below are 19 T cell receptor beta chains from a single sample sequenced in a study of blood T cells in healthy people across ages. A second PCR, run for roughly 6 to 11 cycles, used a sample-barcoded 5' primer plus a J-beta primer mix. TCRdb re-called the 5' RACE reads through MiXCR, storing one row per CDR3 protein. The table has some 1.4 million distinct CDR3 sequences, around 42% seen once. The sample consisted of blood. The source of these receptors is a woman between 18 and 29 years old in good health.

This sequence joins TRBV10-3 and TRBJ2-5; 9 positions agree with TRBD2. Germline values: CDR1 ENHRY, CDR2 SYGVKD. V shed 7 bases, J shed 1 base, and the junction held 7 bases outside the gene matches. This CDR3 is built from 15 residues. CDR3 bases: TGTGCCATCAAGCCCAGCGGGGGGACCCAAGAGACCCAGTACTTC. It encodes CAIKPSGGTQETQYF.

The rearrangement links TRBV4-1 to TRBJ1-1; no firm D call. The V end lost 8 bases, the J end lost 1 base, and 14 bases lay between the germline ends. The CDR3 has 14 residues. Per the germline V gene, CDR1 is MGHRA and CDR2 is YSYEKL. CDR3 in DNA: TGCGCCAGCGCTAGGGAACTCGCGAACACTGAAGCTTTCTTT. It encodes CASARELANTEAFF.

A few counts support this clonotype. The chain couples TRBV12-3 or TRBV12-4 to TRBJ2-1; a possible D gene is TRBD1 (5 bases). The CDR3 is 18 amino acids. Trimming took off 3 bases at V and 2 bases at J, with 20 bases between the two ends. CDR3 in DNA: TGTGCCAGCAGTTTCAGGGTGCAATTCTTTCGTCCCTACAATGAGCAGTTCTTC. Translated: CASSFRVQFFRPYNEQFF.

This clonotype has more than one count but fewer than ten. V gene TRBV24-1 combines with J gene TRBJ2-5, with D uncertain. The V end lost 6 bases, the J end lost 1 base, and 11 bases lay between the germline ends. The CDR3 extends over 14 amino acids. Germline V CDR1 and CDR2: KGHDR, SFDVKD. The CDR3 DNA reads TGTGCCACCAGTCTGTCGGCATCCCAAGAGACCCAGTACTTC. Residues: CATSLSASQETQYF.

V gene TRBV3-1 combines with J gene TRBJ2-5; TRBD2 matches 10 bases. Unmatched junction bases numbered 6, after V lost 1 base and J lost 4 bases. This CDR3 spans 16 amino acids. From germline, CDR1 is LGHDT and CDR2 YNNKEL (reference sequence). The DNA for the CDR3 is TGTGCCAGCAGCCAAGGTCCCAGCGGGGGGGTAGAGACCCAGTACTTC. It translates to CASSQGPSGGVETQYF.

This chain joins TRBV20-1 and TRBJ2-7; the D gene could be TRBD1 or TRBD2 (5 bases each). CDR1 is DFQATT and CDR2 is SNEGSKA in the germline V gene (reference sequence). This CDR3 has 13 amino acids. The germline V and J ends were trimmed by 5 bases and 6 bases, with 17 bases remaining between them. The CDR3 region is CSARRDGPSEQYF. CDR3 in DNA: TGCAGTGCTCGCCGGGACGGTCCGAGCGAGCAGTACTTC.

Remarks on this clonotype: Germline is not matched at one junction end, which may reflect a read error. The chain combines TRBV11-1 with TRBJ2-1; a possible D gene is TRBD1 (6 bases). Looked up from germline, CDR1 is SGHAT and CDR2 is FQDESV (reference sequence). This CDR3 comprises 14 residues. CDR3 region: CASSLAGAYSEQFF. CDR3 DNA sequence: TGTGCCAGCAGCTTAGCGGGGGCCTACAGTGAGCAGTTCTTC.

This rearrangement joins TRBV27 to TRBJ1-2; 7 nucleotides agree with TRBD1. Per germline, CDR1 MNHEY and CDR2 SMNVEV (reference sequence). The CDR3 length is 16 residues. V gave up 4 bases and J gave up 7 bases; unmatched junction bases: 15. CDR3 amino acids: CASSSPMTRGRVGYTF. The CDR3 region has the DNA TGTGCCAGCAGTTCTCCGATGACAAGGGGGCGGGTTGGCTACACCTTC.

The CDR3 reads CASTWLATDTQYF. In DNA form, the CDR3 reads TGTGCCAGCACCTGGCTAGCGACCGATACGCAGTATTTT. The chain couples TRBV2 to TRBJ2-3, with TRBD2 as a possible D gene (6 bases). This CDR3 has 13 amino acids. V dropped 7 bases and J dropped 6 bases, with 14 bases sitting between them. Germline CDR1 and CDR2: SNHLY and FYNNEI. Based on the CDR3 plus reference TRBV2 and TRBJ2-3, the full variable domain is EPEVTQTPSHQVTQMGQEVILRCVPISNHLYFYWYRQILGQKVEFLVSFYNNEISEKSEIFDDQFSVERPDGSNFTLKIRSTKLEDSAMYFCASTWLATDTQYFGPGTRLTVL.

The chain links TRBV20-1 to TRBJ2-1; TRBD2 agrees at 10 bases. Germline-derived CDR1 and CDR2 are DFQATT and SNEGSKA (reference sequence). Trimming took 3 bases from V and 7 from J; bases not matched to a gene: 6. This CDR3 has 14 amino acids. For the CDR3, the DNA is TGCAGTGCTAGCTTACTAGCGGGGTGGAATGAGCAGTTCTTC. This translates into CSASLLAGWNEQFF.

The rearrangement uses TRBV7-8 and TRBJ2-1, with TRBD1 as a possible D gene (6 bases). This CDR3 region has 15 residues. CDR1 is SGHVS and CDR2 is FQNEAQ in the germline V gene. Between the trimmed V and J ends, which lost 2 bases and 8 bases, there was a span of 16 bases. CDR3 sequence (DNA): TGTGCCAGCAGCTTAACCCCACAGGGTTTCGATGAGCAGTTCTTC. It yields the protein CASSLTPQGFDEQFF. Full variable domain (rest looked up from reference TRBV7-8 and TRBJ2-1): GAGVSQSPRYKVAKRGQDVALRCDPISGHVSLFWYQQALGQGPEFLTYFQNEAQLDKSGLPSDRFFAERPEGSVSTLKIQRTQQEDSAVYLCASSLTPQGFDEQFFGPGTRLTVL.

The V and J genes are TRBV20-1 and TRBJ2-3; a weak D match, TRBD1 (6 bases). V lost 6 bases to trimming and J lost 0 bases, with 16 bases between them. The CDR3 is 15 amino acids. Germline V gene lookup returns CDR1 DFQATT and CDR2 SNEGSKA (reference sequence). For the CDR3, the DNA is TGCAGTGCGACGGGACATGGAATCAGCACAGATACGCAGTATTTT. This translates into CSATGHGISTDTQYF.

Turning to this clonotype: One junction end does not reproduce the germline sequence, and a read error may be involved. V and J are TRBV25-1 and TRBJ1-2; 7 bases align to TRBD1. The V gene's germline CDR1 is MGHDK and CDR2 SYGVNS. The CDR3 sequence is 13 residues long. DNA of the CDR3: TGTGCCAGCAGCCAACAGGGGTTCGAGGGCTACATCTTC. Translation gives CASSQQGFEGYIF.

This clonotype was found a few times. The chain recombines TRBV28 with TRBJ2-3; 8 nucleotides align to TRBD1. The CDR3 is 13 amino acids. The germline CDR1 and CDR2 sequences are MDHEN and SYDVKM. After removal of 6 bases from V and 6 bases from J, the junction contained 5 bases not matched to a gene. The CDR3 region is CASRQGGSDTQYF. CDR3 sequence (DNA): TGTGCCAGCAGACAGGGGGGTTCTGATACGCAGTATTTT. Looking up the rest from reference TRBV28 and TRBJ2-3 gives the full variable domain: DVKVTQSSRYLVKRTGEKVFLECVQDMDHENMFWYRQDPGLGLRLIYFSYDVKMKEKGDIPEGYSVSREKKERFSLILESASTNQTSMYLCASRQGGSDTQYFGPGTRLTVL.

The chain combines TRBV7-9 with TRBJ2-3; 12 nucleotides agree with TRBD2. This CDR3 contains 18 residues. CDR1 and CDR2 from the germline V gene are SEHNR and FQNEAQ (reference sequence). V gave up 1 base and J gave up 5 bases; unmatched junction bases: 10. The DNA of the CDR3 is TGTGCCAGCAGCTTAGGGGGGACTAGCGGGCCCCGCATAGATACGCAGTATTTT. Translated, it gives CASSLGGTSGPRIDTQYF. Drawing the rest from reference TRBV7-9 and TRBJ2-3, the complete variable domain is DTGVSQNPRHKITKRGQNVTFRCDPISEHNRLYWYRQTLGQGPEFLTYFQNEAQLEKSRLLSDRFSAERPKGSFSTLEIQRTEQGDSAMYLCASSLGGTSGPRIDTQYFGPGTRLTVL.

The V gene is TRBV18, the J gene TRBJ2-7; no clear D. The J call may be faulty, since TRBJ2-5 better matches the DNA end. The CDR3 spans 10 residues. Germline CDR1 reads KGHSH; CDR2 reads LQKENI. The CDR3 coding sequence is TGTGCCAGCTCCCCAGAGACCCAGTACTTC. Protein: CASSPETQYF.

The chain combines TRBV5-1 with TRBJ2-5; 7 nucleotides match TRBD1. CDR1 and CDR2 (germline): SGHRS, YFSETQ. Trimming took 0 bases from V and 5 from J; bases not matched to a gene: 7. CDR3 length: 15 residues. The CDR3 DNA reads TGCGCCAGCAGCTTGGACAGGGGCCCCGCCGAGACCCAGTACTTC. Translating gives CASSLDRGPAETQYF.

This sequence joins TRBV9 and TRBJ2-5, with unresolved D. The CDR3 sequence is 14 residues long. Per germline, CDR1 SGDLS and CDR2 YYNGEE. The V end was cut by 3 bases, the J end by 1 base, with 10 bases between. The CDR3 DNA follows: TGTGCCAGCAGCGAGATTCGACCCCAAGAGACCCAGTACTTC. It codes for CASSEIRPQETQYF.

V gene TRBV10-3 combines with J gene TRBJ2-3; tentatively, D is TRBD1 or TRBD2 (5 bases each). V lost 8 bases, J lost 1 base, and 16 bases lay in between. Germline CDR1 is ENHRY and CDR2 is SYGVKD. The CDR3 length is 15 residues. The DNA of the CDR3 is TGTGCCATCGCTGCTGGGACCTTAGGCACAGATACGCAGTATTTT. Its protein is CAIAAGTLGTDTQYF.